Each of the 19 T cell receptor beta chains below was sequenced from the same sample in a study of radiotherapy plus CTLA-4 blockade in lung cancer. This table comes from immunoSEQ multiplex PCR, and its TCRdb copy is limited to in-frame clones, with some not included. The sample has tens of thousands of clones, 70% to 80% seen once. Sample: peripheral blood, taken from a patient treated with radiotherapy plus ipilimumab. These receptors came from a human donor with non-small cell lung cancer who had stable disease on radiotherapy plus ipilimumab.

A few counts support this clone. The chain employs TRBV30 and TRBJ1-5, with TRBD1 as a possible D gene (5 bases). Germline-derived CDR1 and CDR2 are GTSNPN and SVGIG (reference sequence). Trimming took 3 bases from V and 0 from J, leaving 9 bases between them. The CDR3 contains 14 residues. In nucleotides, the CDR3 is TGTGCCTGGAGACAGGACCATAGCAATCAGCCCCAGCATTTT. Translation gives CAWRQDHSNQPQHF.

The V and J genes are TRBV5-4 and TRBJ1-6; 7 nucleotides agree with TRBD1. V gave up 4 bases and J gave up 10 bases; unmatched junction bases: 14. CDR3 length: 16 residues. Germline V gene sequence: CDR1 SGHNT, CDR2 YYREEE (reference sequence). CDR3: CASSPPGAGGRSPLHF. In nucleotides, the CDR3 is TGTGCCAGCAGCCCCCCAGGGGCAGGGGGTCGGTCACCCCTCCACTTT. The whole variable domain, filled in from reference TRBV5-4 and TRBJ1-6, reads ETGVTQSPTHLIKTRGQQVTLRCSSQSGHNTVSWYQQALGQGPQFIFQYYREEENGRGNFPPRFSGLQFPNYSSELNVNALELDDSALYLCASSPPGAGGRSPLHFGNGTRLTVT.

The chain is built from TRBV19 and TRBJ2-1, with 11 bases matching TRBD2. The CDR3 has 16 amino acids. With 3 bases clipped from V and 4 bases from J, the junction kept 5 bases outside the gene matches. Germline CDR1 is LNHDA and CDR2 is SQIVND (reference sequence). CDR3: CASSILAGGPYNEQFF. DNA for the CDR3: TGTGCCAGTAGTATCTTAGCGGGGGGGCCGTACAATGAGCAGTTCTTC.

The V and J genes are TRBV6-1 and TRBJ2-1; 9 bases are a match to TRBD2. The CDR3 covers 14 residues. Trimming cost V 2 bases and J 9 bases; bases outside gene matches: 5. The V gene's germline CDR1 is MNHNS and CDR2 SASEGT. The CDR3 reads CASSELGLASEQFF. CDR3 coding DNA: TGTGCCAGCAGTGAATTGGGACTAGCAAGTGAGCAGTTCTTC.

The chain links TRBV5-6 to TRBJ1-2; 7 bases map to TRBD1. The CDR3 has 16 residues. The trim removed 1 base at V and 7 bases at J, leaving 13 bases unmatched. Germline assignment: CDR1 SGHDT and CDR2 YYEEEE. The CDR3 loop reads CASSLFLTGMYRGYTF. In DNA, the CDR3 is TGTGCCAGCAGCTTGTTTTTGACAGGGATGTATCGTGGCTACACCTTC.

The chain combines TRBV7-6 with TRBJ2-1; D is unclear. V was cut by 3 bases and J by 7 bases, with 7 bases left in between. The CDR3 spans 12 residues. Germline V gives CDR1 SGHVS, CDR2 FNYEAQ. CDR3 protein: CASSFSGNEQFF. CDR3 nucleotides: TGTGCCAGCAGCTTCTCAGGAAATGAGCAGTTCTTC.

The chain uses TRBV2 and TRBJ1-5; D ambiguous. This CDR3 spans 13 amino acids. V was pared by 6 bases and J by 7 bases, with 13 bases between. Per germline, CDR1 SNHLY and CDR2 FYNNEI. The CDR3 region has the DNA TGTGCCAGCAGCCTCCTTGGAGGGCAGCCCCAGCATTTT. This sequence encodes CASSLLGGQPQHF.

Only one count was recorded for this clone. The V gene is TRBV7-6, the J gene TRBJ2-3; 10 nucleotides agree with TRBD2. Unmatched junction bases numbered 9, after V lost 5 bases and J lost 1 base. The CDR3 is 17 residues long. Germline CDR1 is SGHVS and CDR2 is FNYEAQ. CDR3 sequence: CASSPLSGGAGTDTQYF. In DNA form, the CDR3 reads TGTGCCAGCAGCCCCCTCAGCGGGGGGGCCGGCACAGATACGCAGTATTTT.

The gene calls are TRBV28 and TRBJ1-2; D is unclear. There are 9 residues in the CDR3. V was pared by 8 bases and J by 7 bases, with 5 bases between. The germline V gene encodes CDR1 MDHEN and CDR2 SYDVKM. Here the CDR3 DNA reads TGTGCCAGCGGAGGTGGCTACACCTTC. Encoded protein: CASGGGYTF.

This clone was seen only a few times. This rearrangement joins TRBV7-9 to TRBJ2-7; no firm D call. Germline CDR1 SEHNR, CDR2 FQNEAQ (reference sequence). The CDR3 runs to 12 residues. V was cut by 1 base and J by 6 bases, with 7 bases left in between. The CDR3 DNA sequence: TGTGCCAGCAGCTTAGTTGTAGGCGAGCAGTACTTC. It is translated as CASSLVVGEQYF.

The rearrangement joins TRBV6-5 to TRBJ1-1, with no clear D. With 6 bases removed from V and 1 base from J, the gap between germline ends came to 3 bases. This CDR3 spans 11 amino acids. CDR1 is MNHEY and CDR2 is SVGAGI in the germline V gene. CDR3 region: CASRQNTEAFF. The CDR3 nucleotides read TGTGCCAGCAGACAGAACACTGAAGCTTTCTTT.

CDR3 nucleotides: TGTGCCAGCAGTTCCTACGGAGTGGGGGTAGTGGAAAAACTGTTTTTT. Translated: CASSSYGVGVVEKLFF. The chain links TRBV28 to TRBJ1-4; maybe TRBD1 (5 bases). The germline gives CDR1 MDHEN, CDR2 SYDVKM. Deletions cut 4 bases from V and 8 bases from J, with 20 bases between. The CDR3 is made up of 16 amino acids.

The rearrangement joins TRBV19 to TRBJ1-5; possible D gene TRBD1, 5 bases. The V end lost 3 bases, the J end lost 4 bases, and 13 bases lay between the germline ends. The germline CDR1 and CDR2 sequences are LNHDA and SQIVND (reference sequence). The CDR3 is 15 residues long. CDR3 sequence reads: CASSMSGKGNQPQHF. CDR3 bases: TGTGCCAGTAGTATGTCGGGAAAGGGGAATCAGCCCCAGCATTTT.

The chain recombines TRBV6-1 with TRBJ2-3; perhaps TRBD1 as D (6 bases). CDR1 is MNHNS, CDR2 SASEGT, per germline. The V end lost 5 bases, the J end lost 0 bases, and 9 bases lay between the germline ends. This CDR3 is built from 14 residues. CDR3 loop: CASSQDRSTDTQYF. The DNA of the CDR3 is TGTGCCAGCAGTCAGGACAGAAGCACAGATACGCAGTATTTT.

This clone was observed a few times. V gene TRBV4-2 combines with J gene TRBJ1-6, with TRBD1 as a possible D gene (5 bases). The CDR3 covers 16 residues. V lost 3 bases and J 10 bases, leaving 19 bases between the germline ends. Germline CDR1 reads LGHNA; CDR2 reads YNFKEQ. The CDR3 protein is CASSQRPPGSGSPLHF. Here the CDR3 DNA reads TGTGCCAGCAGCCAGCGTCCCCCAGGGTCAGGATCACCCCTCCACTTT.

The count of this clone is one. V and J are TRBV29-1 and TRBJ1-1; 8 nucleotides align to TRBD1. V lost 7 bases, J lost 6 bases, and 10 bases stayed unmatched. The CDR3 is 13 residues long. Germline CDR1 reads SQVTM; CDR2 reads ANQGSEA. CDR3 in amino acids: CSAWTGRISEAFF. In DNA form, the CDR3 reads TGCAGCGCCTGGACAGGGAGAATCTCTGAAGCTTTCTTT.

The chain is built from TRBV18 and TRBJ1-4, with unresolved D. The CDR3 covers 13 residues. Trimming left V 5 bases short and J 8 bases short, with 12 bases between. The V gene's germline CDR1 is KGHSH and CDR2 LQKENI. Here the CDR3 reads CASSGLGYEKLFF. CDR3 coding DNA: TGTGCCAGCTCAGGACTGGGATACGAAAAACTGTTTTTT.

This chain uses TRBV6-5 with TRBJ1-1; possible D gene TRBD1, 5 bases. The CDR3 spans 11 residues. V was cut by 7 bases and J by 4 bases, with 7 bases left in between. CDR1 MNHEY and CDR2 SVGAGI come from the germline V gene. The DNA of the CDR3 is TGTGCCAGCACTGGGGGCACTGAAGCTTTCTTT. This encodes CASTGGTEAFF.

This clone was seen only a few times. The chain carries TRBV7-6 and TRBJ2-1; the D is unclear. V lost 5 bases and J 0 bases, leaving 5 bases between the germline ends. CDR1 and CDR2 from the germline V gene are SGHVS and FNYEAQ. The CDR3 contains 13 residues. CDR3 in DNA: TGTGCCAGCAGCCTTAGCTCCTACAATGAGCAGTTCTTC. Its protein is CASSLSSYNEQFF.